The sequence of this TCR beta chain was determined in a study of T cell changes during pregnancy in multiple sclerosis. Trimming pared 7 bases from V and 3 bases from J, leaving 10 bases between. This CDR3 contains 11 residues. Germline loops: CDR1 DFQATT, CDR2 SNEGSKA (reference sequence). This table comes from immunoSEQ multiplex PCR, and its TCRdb copy is limited to in-frame clones, with some not included. This sample has 70,000 to 85,000 clones, with 92% found just once. The receptor's source is a female donor with multiple sclerosis, enrolled in a pregnancy study. The source material was peripheral blood, sampled before pregnancy. The genes are TRBV20-1 and TRBJ2-7; maybe TRBD2 (6 bases). CDR3 in DNA: TGCAGTGTGACGGAGGGCTACGAGCAGTACTTC. Its protein is CSVTEGYEQYF.